The clone carrying this T cell receptor (beta chain) has only one observation. What it recognizes is unknown. One end of the junction is discordant with germline, which a read error may explain. The data are from a study of T cell responses to AZD1222 COVID-19 vaccine. Study-wide points: Reportedly, nearly half of unique spike TCRs recognized epitopes outside B.1.351/B.1.1.7 mutations. No repertoire was sampled before or during the peak T cell response, only after it.

The table came from immunoSEQ multiplex PCR; TCRdb's copy has only in-frame clones and leaves some out. The repertoire includes tens of thousands of clones, around 80% of them detected once, and approximately 26% sits in the top ten. CDR1 and CDR2 from the germline V gene are SNHLY and FYNNEI. There are 14 residues in the CDR3. This receptor was taken from an adult who received the AZD1222 COVID-19 vaccine. The specimen comprised peripheral blood, sampled 28 days after the second AZD1222 dose. The J gene is TRBJ1-2, the V gene TRBV2, with D uncertain. The CDR3 DNA follows: TGTGCCAGCAGTCGAACCTCCCCGGACTATCGCTACACCTTC. Its translation: CASSRTSPDYRYTF.